Ten or more counts support the clone carrying this T cell receptor (beta chain). Its antigen is not identified. CDR1 and CDR2 (germline): SGHTA, FQGNSA. Losses at the gene ends were 2 bases for V and 4 bases for J; bases not matched to a gene: 2. This CDR3 has 14 amino acids. These data come from a study of T cell repertoires in cytomegalovirus infection. TCRdb processed the reads anew with MiXCR; each CDR3 protein has one entry. The data show approximately 600,000 distinct CDR3 sequences, over 35% seen once. The TCR was taken from a human donor in good health (CMV status not recorded). Some clones in this sample may be carry-over from other donors' samples. V gene TRBV7-2 combines with J gene TRBJ2-3; 8 bases agree with TRBD2. The source was cultured PBMCs, collected from culture after CMV antigen stimulation. This CDR3 is CASSLSGRADTQYF. CDR3 DNA sequence: TGTGCCAGCAGCTTATCCGGGAGGGCAGATACGCAGTATTTT.